Below, one T cell receptor beta chain is given with its context. The source of the sample is a study of cytomegalovirus exposure and HLA in healthy donors. TCRdb's copy holds only in-frame clones and misses some; the assay was immunoSEQ multiplex PCR. The data hold fewer than 85,000 clones, with about 93% observed a single time. V was clipped by 4 bases and J by 0 bases; unmatched bases: 6. Germline CDR1 is SGHNT and CDR2 is YYREEE (reference sequence). The CDR3 spans 16 residues. The TCR comes from a woman under 30 in good health and CMV-seronegative. V is TRBV5-4 and J is TRBJ2-1, with TRBD1 matching over 8 bases. Sequencing used PBMCs. In nucleotides, the CDR3 is TGTGCCAGCAGCGCCGGTGGACAGGGCTCCTACAATGAGCAGTTCTTC. Amino acids: CASSAGGQGSYNEQFF. Full variable domain (outside the CDR3, taken from reference TRBV5-4 and TRBJ2-1): ETGVTQSPTHLIKTRGQQVTLRCSSQSGHNTVSWYQQALGQGPQFIFQYYREEENGRGNFPPRFSGLQFPNYSSELNVNALELDDSALYLCASSAGGQGSYNEQFFGPGTRLTVL.